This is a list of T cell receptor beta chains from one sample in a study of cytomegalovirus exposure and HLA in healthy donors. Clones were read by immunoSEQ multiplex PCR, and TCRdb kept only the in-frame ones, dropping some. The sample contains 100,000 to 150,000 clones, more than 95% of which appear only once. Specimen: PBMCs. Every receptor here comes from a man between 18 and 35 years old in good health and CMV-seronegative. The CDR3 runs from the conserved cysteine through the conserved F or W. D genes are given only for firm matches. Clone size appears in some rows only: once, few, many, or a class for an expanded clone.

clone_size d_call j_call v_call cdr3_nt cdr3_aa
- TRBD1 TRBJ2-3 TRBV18 TGTGCCAGCTCACCGGGACAGGGGGCGTCCGGGGGTACAGATACGCAGTATTTT CASSPGQGASGGTDTQYF
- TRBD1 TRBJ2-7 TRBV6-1 TGTGCCAGCAGTGTTGGTATAGGACAGGAGACTTACGAGCAGTACTTC CASSVGIGQETYEQYF
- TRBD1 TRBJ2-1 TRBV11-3 TGTGCCAGCAGCTTAGGGGAGGGGACAGGGGCCTACAATGAGCAGTTCTTC CASSLGEGTGAYNEQFF
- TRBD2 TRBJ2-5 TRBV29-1 TGCAGCGTTGAAAGGGAGGGACTCGGGGTCCAAGAGACCCAGTACTTC CSVEREGLGVQETQYF
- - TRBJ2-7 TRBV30 TGTGCCTGGAGTGGGGTCACCGGAGAATCCTACGAGCAGTACTTC CAWSGVTGESYEQYF
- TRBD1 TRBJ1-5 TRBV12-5 TGTGCTAGTGGTCACTCGGGACAGGGAGGCAATCAGCCCCAGCATTTT CASGHSGQGGNQPQHF
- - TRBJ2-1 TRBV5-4 TGTGCCAGCAGCTTGGTGGAGTCCTACAATGAGCAGTTCTTC CASSLVESYNEQFF
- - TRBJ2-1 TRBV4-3 TGCGCCAGCAGCCATTGGGGAGCCCCTTCGAGCTCCTACAATGAGCAGTTCTTC CASSHWGAPSSSYNEQFF
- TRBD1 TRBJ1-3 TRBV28 TGTGCCAGCAGAGAGGGGTCAAACAGGGGTGTCTATAACACCATATATTTT CASREGSNRGVYNTIYF
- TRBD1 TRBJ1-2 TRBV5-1 TGCGCCAGCAGCTTCGAGACAGGGGGCGCGGGTGGCTACACCTTC CASSFETGGAGGYTF
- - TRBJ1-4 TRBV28 TGTGCCAGCAGTTTAGAACAGGTAGAAAAACTGTTTTTT CASSLEQVEKLFF
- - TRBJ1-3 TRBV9 TGTGCCAGCAGCGTAGCGGGAGGAGACTCTGGAAACACCATATATTTT CASSVAGGDSGNTIYF
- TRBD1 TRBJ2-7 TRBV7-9 TGTGCCAGCAGCGACACGGAGGACAGGGGCAACGAGCAGTACTTC CASSDTEDRGNEQYF
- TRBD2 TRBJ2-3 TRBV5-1 TGCGCCAGCCGACTAGCGGGAGTGTTTACAGATACGCAGTATTTT CASRLAGVFTDTQYF
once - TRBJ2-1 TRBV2 TGTGCCAGCACCGGGGTCGGCGGTGATTCCTACAATGAGCAGTTCTTC CASTGVGGDSYNEQFF
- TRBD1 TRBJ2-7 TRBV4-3 TGCGCCAGCAGCCAAGATTCGATGGCAGGGGGTTACGAGCAGTACTTC CASSQDSMAGGYEQYF
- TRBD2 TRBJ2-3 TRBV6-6 TGTGCCAGCACCTGGGGGGGTGGGGGAGATACGCAGTATTTT CASTWGGGGDTQYF
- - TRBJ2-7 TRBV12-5 TGTGCTAGTGGTTTGAATTCCGTGGCGGGCCACCTCTACGAGCAGTACTTC CASGLNSVAGHLYEQYF
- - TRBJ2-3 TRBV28 TGTGCCAGCACTGACCTCGACGAGGGCACAGATACGCAGTATTTT CASTDLDEGTDTQYF
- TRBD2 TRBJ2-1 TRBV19 TGTGCCAGTAGTATAGGAGCGGGAGGGCCCGGGTACAATGAGCAGTTCTTC CASSIGAGGPGYNEQFF
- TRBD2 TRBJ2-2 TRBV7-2 TGTGCCACTAGACAGCGGGAGGGCCTCACCGGGGAGCTGTTTTTT CATRQREGLTGELFF
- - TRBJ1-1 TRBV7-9 TGTGCCAGCAGCTCGTCAGGGAACACTGAAGCTTTCTTT CASSSSGNTEAFF
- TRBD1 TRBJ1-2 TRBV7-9 TGTGCCAGCAGCGGTACAGGGGAGGCTTCCTATGGCTACACCTTC CASSGTGEASYGYTF
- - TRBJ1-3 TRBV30 TGTGCCTGGAGTGTCAACGGAGGGGACACCATATATTTT CAWSVNGGDTIYF
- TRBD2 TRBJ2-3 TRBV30 TGTGCCTGGAGAGTCGGGAGGGGGACAGATACGCAGTATTTT CAWRVGRGTDTQYF
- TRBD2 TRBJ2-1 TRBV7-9 TGTGCCAGCAGCACAGGGACTAGCGGATACAATGAGCAGTTCTTC CASSTGTSGYNEQFF
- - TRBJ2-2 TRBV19 TGTGCCAGTAGTATAGAGCTCCGGGACTCCGGGGAGCTGTTTTTT CASSIELRDSGELFF
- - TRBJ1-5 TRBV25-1 TGTGCCAGCAGTGAATTAAATCAGCCCCAGCATTTT CASSELNQPQHF
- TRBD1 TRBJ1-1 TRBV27 TGTGCCAGCAGTATCCGGACAGGAACGAACACTGAAGCTTTCTTT CASSIRTGTNTEAFF
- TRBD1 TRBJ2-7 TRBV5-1 TGCGCCAGCAGCTTGGGAGGGGGCGTCTCCTACGAGCAGTACTTC CASSLGGGVSYEQYF
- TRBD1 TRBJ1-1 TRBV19 TGTGCCAGTAGCACGGAGACAGGGGACACTGAAGCTTTCTTT CASSTETGDTEAFF